This T cell receptor (beta chain) was recorded in a study of T cell repertoires in cytomegalovirus infection. Study as a whole: CMV infection together with matching HLA type was indicated by public TCR beta signatures.

The germline V gene has CDR1 MNHEY and CDR2 SMNVEV (reference sequence). This CDR3 is built from 16 residues. As concerns this clonotype: The junction departs from the called germline gene at one end, perhaps through a read error.

TCRdb recomputed calls from the reads with MiXCR, one row per CDR3 protein. The data contain about 130,000 distinct CDR3 sequences, roughly 8.2% of them seen just once; the ten biggest clones take up around 10%. Sequencing used PBMCs. The receptor's source is a human donor in good health (CMV status not recorded). Some clones in this sample may be carry-over from other donors' samples. The chain uses TRBV27 and TRBJ2-3; possible D gene TRBD2, 5 bases. This CDR3 reads CTSSKERTRNTDTQYF. The CDR3 coding sequence is TGTACCAGCAGCAAGGAGCGGACCCGAAACACAGATACGCAGTATTTT.